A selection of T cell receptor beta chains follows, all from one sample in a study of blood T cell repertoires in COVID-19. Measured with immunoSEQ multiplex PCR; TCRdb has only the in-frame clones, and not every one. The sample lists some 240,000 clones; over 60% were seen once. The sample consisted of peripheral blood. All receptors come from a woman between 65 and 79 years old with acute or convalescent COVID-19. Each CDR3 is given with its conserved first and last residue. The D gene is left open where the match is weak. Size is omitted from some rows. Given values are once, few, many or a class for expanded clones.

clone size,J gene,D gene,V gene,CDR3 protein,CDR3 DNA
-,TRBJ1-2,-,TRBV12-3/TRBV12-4,CASRSAGNYGYTF,TGTGCCAGCAGGTCGGCAGGCAATTATGGCTACACCTTC
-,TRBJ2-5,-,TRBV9,CASSFSTVKETQYF,TGTGCCAGCAGCTTTTCTACAGTCAAAGAGACCCAGTACTTC
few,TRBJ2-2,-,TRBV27,CASRISGLNTGELFF,TGTGCCAGCAGGATAAGCGGATTGAACACCGGGGAGCTGTTTTTT
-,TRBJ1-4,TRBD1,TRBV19,CASNYPAGGARATNEKLFF,TGTGCCAGTAACTACCCGGCAGGGGGCGCGAGGGCAACTAATGAAAAACTGTTTTTT
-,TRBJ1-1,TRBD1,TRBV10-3,CAISLGTGLSTEAFF,TGTGCCATCAGTTTGGGGACAGGGCTTTCCACTGAAGCTTTCTTT
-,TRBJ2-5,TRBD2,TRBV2,CARGGGLAGGKGETQYF,TGCGCCCGCGGCGGGGGCCTCGCGGGGGGAAAGGGAGAGACCCAGTACTTC
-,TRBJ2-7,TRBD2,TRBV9,CASSPRSGGTSYEQYF,TGTGCCAGCAGCCCACGAAGCGGGGGAACCTCCTACGAGCAGTACTTC
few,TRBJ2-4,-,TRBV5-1,CASSSNAQENIQYF,TGCGCCAGCAGCTCCAACGCTCAGGAAAACATTCAGTACTTC
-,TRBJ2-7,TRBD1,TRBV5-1,CASSIGQGIGQYF,TGCGCCAGCAGCATCGGACAGGGTATCGGGCAGTACTTC
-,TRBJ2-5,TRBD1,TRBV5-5,CASIRQGAQETQYF,TGTGCCAGCATCCGACAGGGGGCCCAAGAGACCCAGTACTTC
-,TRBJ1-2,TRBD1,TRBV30,CAWSRGQEWSGYTF,TGTGCCTGGAGTCGAGGACAGGAATGGTCTGGCTACACCTTC
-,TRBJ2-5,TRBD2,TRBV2,CASSQGLAGPETQYF,TGTGCCAGCAGTCAGGGACTAGCGGGGCCAGAGACCCAGTACTTC
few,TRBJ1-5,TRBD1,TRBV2,CASREGQVGNQPQHF,TGTGCCAGCAGGGAGGGACAGGTCGGCAATCAGCCCCAGCATTTT
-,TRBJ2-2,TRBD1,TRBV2,CASSVTGGVTGELFF,TGTGCCAGCAGTGTAACAGGGGGAGTCACCGGGGAGCTGTTTTTT
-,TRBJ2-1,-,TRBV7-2,CASSSRRTANNEQFF,TGTGCCAGCAGCTCAAGAAGGACAGCTAACAATGAGCAGTTCTTC
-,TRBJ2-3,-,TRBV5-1,CASSLAGEWTDTQYF,TGCGCCAGCAGCTTGGCCGGGGAATGGACAGATACGCAGTATTTT
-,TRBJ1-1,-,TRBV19,CASSPARGNTEAFF,TGTGCCAGTAGCCCCGCCCGGGGGAACACTGAAGCTTTCTTT
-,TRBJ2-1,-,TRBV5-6,CASSYTYSGEQFF,TGTGCCAGCAGCTACACTTACAGCGGTGAGCAGTTCTTC
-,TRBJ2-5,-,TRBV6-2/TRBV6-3,CASSYTGTKQETQYF,TGTGCCAGCAGTTACACCGGGACAAAGCAAGAGACCCAGTACTTC
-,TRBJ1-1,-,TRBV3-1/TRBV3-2,CASTLTGFATEAFF,TGTGCCAGCACGTTAACAGGTTTCGCCACTGAAGCTTTCTTT
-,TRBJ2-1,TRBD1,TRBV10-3,CAATGTDSYNEQFF,TGTGCCGCCACCGGGACAGACTCCTACAATGAGCAGTTCTTC
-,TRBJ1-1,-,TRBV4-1,CASSQDGVQTNTEAFF,TGCGCCAGCAGCCAAGACGGGGTTCAGACGAACACTGAAGCTTTCTTT
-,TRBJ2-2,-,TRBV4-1,CASSHRSLMTGELFF,TGCGCCAGCAGTCACAGGTCCTTAATGACCGGGGAGCTGTTTTTT
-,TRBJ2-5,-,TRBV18,CASSRGTEAETQYF,TGTGCCAGCTCACGCGGGACAGAGGCGGAGACCCAGTACTTC
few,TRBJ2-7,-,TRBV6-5,CASSTSGQWGLEQYF,-
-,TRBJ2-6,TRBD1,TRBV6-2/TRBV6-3,CASSFEQGLLGGANVLTF,TGTGCCAGCAGTTTTGAACAGGGGCTCTTAGGAGGGGCCAACGTCCTGACTTTC
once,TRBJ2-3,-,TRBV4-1,CASSQAEGLLGPATYTQYF,TGCGCCAGCAGCCAAGCGGAGGGACTTCTGGGCCCCGCGACCTATACGCAGTATTTT
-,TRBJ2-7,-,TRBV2,CASSAESGAYEQYF,TGTGCCAGCAGTGCGGAATCGGGGGCCTACGAGCAGTACTTC
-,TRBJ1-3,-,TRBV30,CALAMGNTIYF,TGTGCCCTGGCAATGGGAAACACCATATATTTT
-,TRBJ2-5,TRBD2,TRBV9,CASSPQSGGLRGETQYF,TGTGCCAGCAGCCCCCAAAGCGGGGGGCTTCGAGGGGAGACCCAGTACTTC
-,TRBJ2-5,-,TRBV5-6,CASSLVKETQYF,TGTGCCAGCAGCTTGGTAAAAGAGACCCAGTACTTC
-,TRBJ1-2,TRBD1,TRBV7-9,CASSRHGTDYGYTF,TGTGCCAGCAGCCGTCACGGGACAGACTATGGCTACACCTTC
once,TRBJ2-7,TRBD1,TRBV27,CASSLYFGQGGEQYF,TGTGCCAGCAGTTTATATTTCGGACAGGGCGGGGAGCAGTACTTC